This TCR beta chain is drawn from a study of T cell changes during pregnancy in multiple sclerosis. Data came from immunoSEQ multiplex PCR; TCRdb stores just in-frame clones and leaves some out. The sample records about 49,000 clones, 95% being singletons. CDR1 and CDR2 (germline): SEHNR, FQNEAQ (reference sequence). The V and J ends lost 6 bases and 15 bases respectively, with 15 bases between them. The CDR3 has 11 residues. This TCR was recovered from a female donor with multiple sclerosis, enrolled in a pregnancy study. Specimen: CD8+ T cells from peripheral blood mononuclear cells, collected in the first trimester of pregnancy. V is TRBV7-9 and J is TRBJ2-1; the D gene is possibly TRBD2 (6 bases). The CDR3 spells CASRSTGESFF. In DNA, the CDR3 is TGTGCCAGCAGAAGTACGGGAGAATCGTTCTTC.